The 18 T cell receptor beta chains listed next were all sequenced from one sample in a study of patients and donors after allogeneic stem cell transplantation. TCRdb passed the RT-PCR reads through MiXCR, listing each CDR3 protein once. The profile covers tens of thousands of distinct CDR3 sequences, with around 27% appearing a single time and around 27% taken by the ten largest. What was sequenced was blood, either unsorted or a sorted T cell fraction (not recorded which). These receptors all stem from a human donor who was either an allogeneic HSCT recipient or a stem cell or donor lymphocyte infusion donor (not recorded which). It is not recorded whose cells these are; they may come from a transplant donor.

The rearrangement links TRBV4-2 to TRBJ1-1; a weak D match, TRBD1 (5 bases). Trimming pared 5 bases from V and 1 base from J, leaving 14 bases between. Germline V lookup: CDR1 LGHNA, CDR2 YNFKEQ. The CDR3 length is 15 residues. The CDR3 sequence is CASSMIGTANTEAFF. The DNA of the CDR3 is TGTGCCAGCAGCATGATTGGGACGGCGAACACTGAAGCTTTCTTT.

This chain uses TRBV5-6 with TRBJ2-7, with 9 bases aligning to TRBD2. Germline V CDR1 and CDR2: SGHDT, YYEEEE. The CDR3 totals 18 residues. Trimming took 0 bases from V and 3 from J; bases not matched to a gene: 13. The CDR3 loop is CASSLVGSGRYTVYEQYF. DNA of the CDR3: TGTGCCAGCAGCTTGGTAGGTAGCGGGAGATATACGGTCTACGAGCAGTACTTC.

This clonotype came up once. The V gene is TRBV7-6, the J gene TRBJ2-7, with no clear D. Germline V gene lookup returns CDR1 SGHVS and CDR2 FNYEAQ. The V and J ends lost 1 base and 0 bases respectively, with 10 bases between them. CDR3 length equals 15 residues. The DNA for the CDR3 is TGTGCCAGCAGCTTAGTTAACATAATCTCCTACGAGCAGTACTTC. Translated, it gives CASSLVNIISYEQYF.

The rearrangement uses TRBV20-1 and TRBJ1-2; D remains ambiguous. The CDR3 spans 12 residues. V lost 7 bases, J lost 4 bases, and 13 bases lay in between. CDR1 and CDR2 (germline): DFQATT, SNEGSKA (reference sequence). The CDR3 coding sequence is TGCAGTGTTGGGGAATTTAGCTATGGCTACACCTTC. This encodes CSVGEFSYGYTF.

The chain employs TRBV20-1 and TRBJ2-3; 14 positions match TRBD2. The CDR3 is 17 residues long. With 3 bases clipped from V and 1 base from J, the junction kept 6 bases outside the gene matches. Per the germline V gene, CDR1 is DFQATT and CDR2 is SNEGSKA (reference sequence). CDR3 nucleotides: TGCAGTGCTAGCCGACTAGCGGGAGGGCCGGGCACAGATACGCAGTATTTT. Its protein is CSASRLAGGPGTDTQYF.

Turning to this clonotype: The junction departs from germline at one end; a sequencing error may be responsible. The chain combines TRBV30 with TRBJ2-7, with a possible D match to TRBD1 (6 bases). The CDR3 runs 10 residues. Germline lookup yields CDR1 GTSNPN and CDR2 SVGIG (reference sequence). CDR3 nucleotide sequence: TGTGCCTGGGGAGCCCGGGACACAAACTTC. Protein sequence: CAWGARDTNF. Full variable domain (missing parts from reference TRBV30 and TRBJ2-7): SQTIHQWPATLVQPVGSPLSLECTVEGTSNPNLYWYRQAAGRGLQLLFYSVGIGQISSEVPQNLSASRPQDRQFILSSKKLLLSDSGFYLCAWGARDTNFGPGTRLTVT.

The chain has TRBV7-3 and TRBJ1-1; 10 nucleotides match TRBD1. Germline CDR1 reads SGHTA; CDR2 reads FQGTGA. CDR3 length: 16 amino acids. V shed 6 bases and J 1 base; nucleotides not matched to a gene: 8. The CDR3 loop is CASSQEGQGRNTEAFF. CDR3 DNA sequence: TGTGCCAGCAGTCAGGAGGGACAGGGGAGGAACACTGAAGCTTTCTTT.

This clonotype was seen ten or more times. The V call is TRBV6-5, the J call TRBJ1-5; possible D gene TRBD1, 5 bases. The CDR3 sequence is 15 residues long. The germline CDR1 and CDR2 sequences are MNHEY and SVGAGI. Trimming took 0 bases from V and 7 from J, leaving 13 bases between them. The CDR3 DNA reads TGTGCCAGCAGTTACTCGAATAATAAGGGGCAGCCCCAGCATTTT. This encodes CASSYSNNKGQPQHF.

This clonotype has only a few counts. The chain employs TRBV5-1 and TRBJ2-1, with 13 bases identical to TRBD2. CDR3 length: 19 residues. J gave up 4 bases and V 4 bases, and 14 bases lay outside the gene matches. CDR1 is SGHRS, CDR2 YFSETQ, per germline. The CDR3 DNA is TGCGCCAGCAGCCCCAAGACTAGCGGGAGGATCTCCCTATACAATGAGCAGTTCTTC. It yields the protein CASSPKTSGRISLYNEQFF.

The CDR3 is CASRTTASQVPGELFF. The CDR3 nucleotides read TGTGCCAGCAGGACGACGGCCTCTCAGGTTCCCGGGGAGCTGTTTTTT. The chain has TRBV12-3 or TRBV12-4 and TRBJ2-2; D is undetermined. This CDR3 is built from 16 residues. V was trimmed by 6 bases and J by 6 bases, leaving 20 bases between them.

V gene TRBV7-2 combines with J gene TRBJ2-5; D gene unclear. Germline V gene lookup returns CDR1 SGHTA and CDR2 FQGNSA. The CDR3 length is 14 residues. V was clipped by 5 bases and J by 0 bases, with 10 bases between them. The CDR3 reads CASSGFWDQETQYF. As DNA, the CDR3 is TGTGCCAGCAGCGGTTTCTGGGACCAAGAGACCCAGTACTTC.

The rearrangement joins TRBV7-9 to TRBJ2-7; TRBD2 aligns across 10 bases. The CDR3 sequence is 15 residues long. V lost 4 bases, J lost 6 bases, and 9 bases stayed unmatched. Germline CDR1 SEHNR, CDR2 FQNEAQ (reference sequence). CDR3 nucleotide sequence: TGTGCCAGCAGCTCTAATAGCGGGGGGAACTCCGAGCAGTACTTC. Translated: CASSSNSGGNSEQYF.

This clonotype showed up just a few times. The V and J genes are TRBV6-5 and TRBJ1-2, with a possible D match to TRBD1 (6 bases). Deletions cut 2 bases from V and 1 base from J, with 14 bases between. This CDR3 is built from 16 residues. Germline V gives CDR1 MNHEY, CDR2 SVGAGI. The CDR3 protein is CASSYRDNLNNYGYTF. DNA for the CDR3: TGTGCCAGCAGTTACAGGGACAACCTTAATAACTATGGCTACACCTTC.

This chain connects TRBV15 to TRBJ2-1; D not resolved. Germline V gives CDR1 LNHNV, CDR2 YYDKDF (reference sequence). V gave up 0 bases and J gave up 2 bases, with 11 bases separating them. CDR3 size: 16 residues. The CDR3 region has the DNA TGTGCCACCAGCAGAGAAGGCTTCGAGGCCTACAATGAGCAGTTCTTC. It translates to CATSREGFEAYNEQFF.

The sample holds one count of this clonotype. At one end, the junction sequence differs from germline, possibly due to a read error. The chain carries TRBV2 and TRBJ2-1, with D hard to call. Germline CDR1 SNHLY, CDR2 FYNNEI. The CDR3 runs 16 residues. The CDR3 loop reads CASREALGVAYNEQFF. The CDR3 bases are TGTGCCAGCAGGGAAGCCTTGGGCGTCGCCTACAATGAGCAGTTCTTC.

This clonotype has just a few counts. A much larger clonotype is one base distant, so this may be a read error. This chain connects TRBV6-1 to TRBJ1-1; D not certain. The CDR3 covers 13 residues. Trimming took off 2 bases at V and 1 base at J, with 5 bases between the two ends. CDR1 and CDR2 from the germline V gene are MNHNS and SASEGT. DNA of the CDR3: TGTGCCAGCAGTGAATATGAGAACACTGAAGCTTTCTTT. Its protein is CASSEYENTEAFF.

This clonotype appeared a few times. This rearrangement joins TRBV12-3 or TRBV12-4 to TRBJ1-2; D perhaps matches TRBD1 (5 bases). Trimming pared 6 bases from V and 2 bases from J, leaving 16 bases between. The CDR3 totals 15 residues. CDR3 sequence reads: CASRYAREGNYGYTF. The CDR3 region has the DNA TGTGCCAGCAGGTACGCCAGGGAAGGGAACTATGGCTACACCTTC.

This chain uses TRBV11-2 with TRBJ1-1; D unresolved. This CDR3 spans 14 amino acids. CDR1 and CDR2 (germline): SGHAT, FQNNGV. V lost 2 bases to trimming and J lost 4 bases, with 11 bases between them. This chain's CDR3 is CASSLIRLSTEAFF. In DNA form, the CDR3 reads TGTGCCAGCAGCTTAATACGACTATCCACTGAAGCTTTCTTT.